The present entry profiles one TCR beta chain with its context. The antigen is undetermined. The CDR3 consists of 14 residues. The ends lost 3 bases at V and 5 bases at J; junction bases unmatched: 6. The germline gives CDR1 LNHDA, CDR2 SQIVND (reference sequence). The entry originates in a study of T cell responses to AZD1222 COVID-19 vaccine. About the research overall: The study pooled second doses at about 4 or about 12 weeks. General observations from the study: Close to half of all spike-specific TCRs reportedly target regions of the variants that are unmutated.

Repertoires were generated with immunoSEQ multiplex PCR, while TCRdb's copy carries only in-frame clones and drops some. This table has approximately 110,000 clones, approximately 88% appearing once. Sample: peripheral blood, taken on day 0 of AZD1222 vaccination. This chain connects TRBV19 to TRBJ1-2, with TRBD1 identical over 7 bases. This clonotype was obtained from an adult in good health. The CDR3 coding sequence is TGTGCCAGTAGTATTCCGGGCAGGGGGTATGGCTACACCTTC. It is translated as CASSIPGRGYGYTF.